One and the same sample provided the 23 T cell receptor beta chains below, sequenced in a study of blood T cell repertoires in COVID-19. The data were produced by immunoSEQ multiplex PCR, yet TCRdb's version contains in-frame clones alone and is incomplete. In the table there are around 3,000 clones, approximately 90% of which are singletons. The sequenced sample was peripheral blood. Receptors originate from a human donor with active COVID-19. The donor label of this sample is uncertain.

The chain has TRBV24-1 and TRBJ2-5; 8 nucleotides agree with TRBD1. The ends lost 4 bases at V and 3 bases at J; junction bases unmatched: 15. This CDR3 is built from 18 residues. In germline, CDR1 is KGHDR, CDR2 SFDVKD. The CDR3 DNA reads TGTGCCACCAGTGACCACCGGTACCGGGACAGGAGAGAAGAGACCCAGTACTTC. Protein: CATSDHRYRDRREETQYF.

This chain connects TRBV10-3 to TRBJ2-3; a weak D match, TRBD2 (6 bases). Germline assignment: CDR1 ENHRY and CDR2 SYGVKD. The length of the CDR3 is 13 residues. Trimming took off 9 bases at V and 5 bases at J, with 15 bases between the two ends. CDR3 amino acids: CAIASGVGDTQYF. Written as DNA, the CDR3 is TGTGCCATTGCCTCGGGGGTGGGAGATACGCAGTATTTT.

The chain joins TRBV9 to TRBJ1-5; TRBD1 might be the D (6 bases). The CDR3 sequence is 15 residues long. Germline loops: CDR1 SGDLS, CDR2 YYNGEE. V was cut by 7 bases and J by 0 bases, with 14 bases left in between. CDR3 protein: CASQTGTISNQPQHF. The CDR3 DNA reads as TGTGCCAGCCAGACCGGGACAATTAGCAATCAGCCCCAGCATTTT.

This sequence joins TRBV28 and TRBJ2-7; 12 nucleotides agree with TRBD1. The germline V gene has CDR1 MDHEN and CDR2 SYDVKM. Germline trimming cut 5 bases from V and 2 bases from J; bases unmatched to any gene: 7. This CDR3 is built from 16 residues. This CDR3 is CASSLEGTGGTYEQYF. DNA for the CDR3: TGTGCCAGCAGTCTAGAAGGGACAGGGGGCACCTACGAGCAGTACTTC.

The rearrangement links TRBV14 to TRBJ2-7; TRBD2 matches at 12 bases. Germline lookup yields CDR1 SGHDN and CDR2 FVKESK. The J segment lost 5 bases and the V segment lost 2 bases, leaving 4 bases of the junction unmatched. This CDR3 is 15 amino acids long. Here the CDR3 DNA reads TGTGCCAGCAGCCAACAACTAGCGGGGGGCCACGAGCAGTACTTC. This sequence encodes CASSQQLAGGHEQYF.

J is TRBJ1-2 and V is TRBV7-9; 8 bases map to TRBD1. This CDR3 spans 12 amino acids. CDR1 is SEHNR and CDR2 is FQNEAQ in the germline V gene (reference sequence). V was clipped by 7 bases and J by 8 bases; unmatched bases: 6. CDR3 sequence: CASIDRGEGYTF. In nucleotides, the CDR3 is TGTGCCAGCATCGACAGGGGTGAGGGCTACACCTTC.

This clone was found a few times. The genes are TRBV11-2 and TRBJ2-2; D may be TRBD1 (5 bases). The germline CDR1 and CDR2 sequences are SGHAT and FQNNGV. Between the trimmed V and J ends, which lost 1 base and 6 bases, there was a span of 18 bases. The CDR3 has 17 residues. The CDR3 region has the DNA TGTGCCAGCAGCTTAGCGCCCACAGGCCTGGGCGCCGGGGAGCTGTTTTTT. Its translation: CASSLAPTGLGAGELFF.

CDR3 protein: CASSLKSTLGAFF. As DNA, the CDR3 is TGTGCCAGCAGCCTAAAGTCGACTCTGGGAGCTTTCTTT. The rearrangement joins TRBV7-9 to TRBJ1-1; D is unclear. Germline assignment: CDR1 SEHNR and CDR2 FQNEAQ (reference sequence). The CDR3 totals 13 residues. Between the trimmed V and J ends, which lost 5 bases and 10 bases, there was a span of 17 bases.

The chain links TRBV5-1 to TRBJ2-1; 12 bases align to TRBD2. J gave up 8 bases and V 4 bases, and 13 bases lay outside the gene matches. Germline V lookup: CDR1 SGHRS, CDR2 YFSETQ. The CDR3 is 17 residues long. CDR3 in amino acids: CASSRAASGGALDEQFF. The CDR3 nucleotides read TGCGCCAGCAGCCGGGCGGCTAGCGGGGGGGCCTTGGATGAGCAGTTCTTC.

This sequence joins TRBV30 and TRBJ2-7, with a possible D match to TRBD1 (6 bases). Germline V lookup: CDR1 GTSNPN, CDR2 SVGIG (reference sequence). V was pared by 3 bases and J by 6 bases, with 12 bases between. The CDR3 length is 12 residues. The CDR3 coding sequence is TGTGCCTGGAGCTATAACAGGGTCGAGCAGTACTTC. Its translation is CAWSYNRVEQYF.

The genes are TRBV6-5 and TRBJ2-7; TRBD1 matches 8 bases. Trimming took 8 bases from V and 0 from J; bases not matched to a gene: 6. Germline V gene sequence: CDR1 MNHEY, CDR2 SVGAGI. This CDR3 comprises 14 residues. The CDR3 loop reads CASGGTGSSYEQYF. The CDR3 DNA is TGTGCCAGCGGGGGGACAGGTAGCTCCTACGAGCAGTACTTC.

The chain recombines TRBV30 with TRBJ1-1; TRBD1 matches 9 bases. With 0 bases clipped from V and 7 bases from J, the junction kept 12 bases outside the gene matches. This CDR3 contains 16 residues. Germline CDR1 GTSNPN, CDR2 SVGIG (reference sequence). The CDR3 loop reads CAWSVTRTGGHGEAFF. The CDR3 bases are TGTGCCTGGAGTGTTACTCGTACAGGGGGCCATGGTGAAGCTTTCTTT.

V usage is TRBV4-1 and J usage is TRBJ2-2; the match to TRBD1 covers 9 bases. CDR1 and CDR2 (germline): MGHRA, YSYEKL. With 0 bases clipped from V and 3 bases from J, the junction kept 11 bases outside the gene matches. The CDR3 is 19 amino acids. The CDR3 region is CASSQDTGTGRFYTGELFF. CDR3 nucleotide sequence: TGCGCCAGCAGCCAAGACACCGGGACAGGGCGTTTCTACACCGGGGAGCTGTTTTTT.

A note on this clone: This CDR3 is also generated by other DNA sequences in the sample. This chain joins TRBV29-1 and TRBJ1-3; unclear D gene. The germline gives CDR1 SQVTM, CDR2 ANQGSEA. V was pared by 1 base and J by 0 bases, with 7 bases between. This CDR3 is built from 14 residues. Here the CDR3 DNA reads TGCAGCGTTGAAGGCGGGGTCTCTGGAAACACCATATATTTT. It is translated as CSVEGGVSGNTIYF. The full variable domain, in which reference TRBV29-1 and TRBJ1-3 provide the parts outside the CDR3, is SAVISQKPSRDICQRGTSLTIQCQVDSQVTMMFWYRQQPGQSLTLIATANQGSEATYESGFVIDKFPISRPNLTFSTLTVSNMSPEDSSIYLCSVEGGVSGNTIYFGEGSWLTVV.

The genes are TRBV20-1 and TRBJ1-2; 11 bases are shared with TRBD1. V was clipped by 3 bases and J by 8 bases; unmatched bases: 17. The CDR3 loop spans 17 amino acids. Germline CDR1 is DFQATT and CDR2 is SNEGSKA (reference sequence). Here the CDR3 reads CSASSPGQGASVRGYTF. CDR3 in DNA: TGCAGTGCTAGTTCCCCAGGACAGGGGGCTTCGGTTCGCGGCTACACCTTC.

This sequence joins TRBV12-3 or TRBV12-4 and TRBJ1-6; 9 nucleotides agree with TRBD1. The CDR3 spans 13 residues. The V segment lost 6 bases and the J segment 9 bases; nucleotides outside the gene matches: 3. The CDR3 protein is CASSRQGGSPLHF. As DNA, the CDR3 is TGTGCCAGCAGCAGACAGGGGGGTTCACCCCTCCACTTT.

V usage is TRBV9 and J usage is TRBJ2-1; no reliable D call. The CDR3 covers 14 residues. V was pared by 0 bases and J by 6 bases, with 10 bases between. CDR1 is SGDLS, CDR2 YYNGEE, per germline. The DNA for the CDR3 is TGTGCCAGCAGCGTAGGCATTGCCGGCAATGAGCAGTTCTTC. It encodes CASSVGIAGNEQFF.

CDR3 bases: TGTGCCATCAGTGTCGGGGACAATGAGCAGTTCTTC. Its protein product is CAISVGDNEQFF. This chain uses TRBV10-3 with TRBJ2-1, with TRBD2 as a possible D gene (5 bases). Between the trimmed V and J ends, which lost 4 bases and 5 bases, there was a span of 6 bases. Per the germline V gene, CDR1 is ENHRY and CDR2 is SYGVKD. The CDR3 is 12 residues long.

The CDR3 is CSVETSMNTEAFF. For the CDR3, the DNA is TGCAGCGTTGAGACTAGTATGAACACTGAAGCTTTCTTT. The chain recombines TRBV29-1 with TRBJ1-1, with D uncertain. Germline CDR1 reads SQVTM; CDR2 reads ANQGSEA. V was cut by 3 bases and J by 0 bases, with 8 bases left in between. The CDR3 has 13 residues.

This rearrangement joins TRBV18 to TRBJ1-6, with no clear D. Germline assignment: CDR1 KGHSH and CDR2 LQKENI. This CDR3 region has 14 residues. V was shortened by 2 bases and J by 9 bases, with 11 bases between the two germline ends. CDR3 amino acids: CASSPENTPSPLHF. The CDR3, as DNA: TGTGCCAGCTCACCAGAAAACACCCCTTCACCCCTCCACTTT.

The rearrangement joins TRBV12-3 or TRBV12-4 to TRBJ2-5; D ambiguous. Trimming removed 3 bases from V and 5 bases from J, with 4 bases in between. The CDR3 contains 11 residues. CDR3 DNA: TGTGCCAGCAGTTTCGGGGAGACCCAGTACTTC. This sequence encodes CASSFGETQYF.

The gene calls are TRBV7-9 and TRBJ2-3, with 9 bases lining up with TRBD2. The CDR3 totals 15 residues. Germline assignment: CDR1 SEHNR and CDR2 FQNEAQ (reference sequence). The CDR3 here is CEDPTGGRESDTQYF. CDR3 sequence (DNA): TGTGAAGACCCCACGGGCGGGAGGGAATCAGATACGCAGTATTTT.

The V and J genes are TRBV5-1 and TRBJ2-7; the D gene is possibly TRBD1 (6 bases). V dropped 4 bases and J dropped 2 bases, with 10 bases sitting between them. This CDR3 contains 13 residues. The V gene's germline CDR1 is SGHRS and CDR2 YFSETQ. CDR3 amino acids: CASSPQGTYEQYF. The CDR3 coding sequence is TGCGCCAGCAGCCCTCAGGGGACCTACGAGCAGTACTTC.